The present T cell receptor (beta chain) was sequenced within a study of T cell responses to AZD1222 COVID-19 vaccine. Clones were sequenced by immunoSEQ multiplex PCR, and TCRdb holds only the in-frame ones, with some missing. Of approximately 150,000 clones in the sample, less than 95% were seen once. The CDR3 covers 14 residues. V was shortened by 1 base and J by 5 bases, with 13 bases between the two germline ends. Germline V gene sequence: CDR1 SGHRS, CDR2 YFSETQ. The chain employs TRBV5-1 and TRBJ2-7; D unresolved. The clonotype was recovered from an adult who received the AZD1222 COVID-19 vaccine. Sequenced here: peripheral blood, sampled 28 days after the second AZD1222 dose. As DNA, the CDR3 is TGCGCCAGCAGCTTGTCCAGGTCCACCCACGAGCAGTACTTC. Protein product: CASSLSRSTHEQYF.